Shown below are 16 T cell receptor beta chains from a single sample sequenced in a study of blood T cell repertoires in COVID-19. The protocol was immunoSEQ multiplex PCR, while the TCRdb copy is restricted to in-frame clones and leaves out a portion. This table has around 240,000 clones, 80% to 90% appearing once. The sequenced sample consisted of peripheral blood. These receptors all stem from a woman in her thirties or forties who had recovered from COVID-19.

The chain is built from TRBV12-3 or TRBV12-4 and TRBJ1-4, with D unresolved. Trimming took off 6 bases at V and 4 bases at J, with 9 bases between the two ends. This CDR3 contains 13 residues. CDR3 sequence (DNA): TGTGCCAGCAGGTACTCGAGTAATGAAAAACTGTTTTTT. It encodes CASRYSSNEKLFF.

CDR3 DNA: TGCGCCAGCAGTGAGTCGATGTCAGGGGGCTTGGAGGGCTACACCTTC. Its protein is CASSESMSGGLEGYTF. The chain combines TRBV10-1 with TRBJ1-2, with 8 bases identical to TRBD1. The CDR3 is 16 residues long. V lost 0 bases and J lost 8; bases outside the gene matches: 11. Germline V lookup: CDR1 WNHNN, CDR2 SYGVQD (reference sequence).

Here the CDR3 reads CASSVASGSGNTIYF. CDR3 in DNA: TGTGCCAGCAGCGTAGCCAGCGGCTCTGGAAACACCATATATTTT. The rearrangement uses TRBV9 and TRBJ1-3; D remains unclear. The CDR3 loop spans 15 amino acids. Germline lookup yields CDR1 SGDLS and CDR2 YYNGEE. Trimming shortened V by 0 bases and J by 0 bases, and 7 bases separated the two germline ends.

The J gene is TRBJ2-6, the V gene TRBV6-5; D unresolved. Germline V gene data show CDR1 as MNHEY and CDR2 as SVGAGI. This CDR3 is 14 amino acids long. V was clipped by 8 bases and J by 0 bases, with 8 bases between them. CDR3 in DNA: TGTGCCAGCGTTCGAGACTCTGGGGCCAACGTCCTGACTTTC. Translating it yields CASVRDSGANVLTF.

This sequence joins TRBV27 and TRBJ1-5; a weak D match, TRBD1 (5 bases). V gave up 7 bases and J gave up 7 bases, with 11 bases separating them. The CDR3 loop spans 12 amino acids. In germline, CDR1 is MNHEY, CDR2 SMNVEV (reference sequence). CDR3 amino acids: CASTTSGQPQHF. The CDR3 DNA reads TGTGCCAGCACCACTTCAGGGCAGCCCCAGCATTTT.

The chain is built from TRBV6-5 and TRBJ1-4; D is ambiguous. This CDR3 has 13 residues. Trimming removed 2 bases at V and 4 bases at J, with 5 bases between. Germline values: CDR1 MNHEY, CDR2 SVGAGI. In nucleotides, the CDR3 is TGTGCCAGCAGTTACGCAGTTAATGAAAAACTGTTTTTT. It yields the protein CASSYAVNEKLFF.

The V gene is TRBV7-8, the J gene TRBJ2-6; D is perhaps TRBD1 (6 bases). This CDR3 has 17 residues. The germline V gene encodes CDR1 SGHVS and CDR2 FQNEAQ. Trimming left V 5 bases short and J 0 bases short, with 14 bases between. In nucleotides, the CDR3 is TGTGCCAGCAGCAGAATGCTACAGGGCTCTGGGGCCAACGTCCTGACTTTC. It yields the protein CASSRMLQGSGANVLTF.

This clone was recorded once. The chain is built from TRBV3-1 (or the pseudogene TRBV3-2) and TRBJ2-4; D is undetermined. Trimming cost V 0 bases and J 3 bases, with 6 bases left between them. The length of the CDR3 is 14 residues. Looked up from germline, CDR1 is LGHDT and CDR2 is YNNKEL (reference sequence). CDR3 DNA: TGTGCCAGCAGCCAAGAATCGGGCAAAAACATTCAGTACTTC. Protein: CASSQESGKNIQYF.

The chain employs TRBV7-9 and TRBJ2-7, with 7 positions matching TRBD1. From germline, CDR1 is SEHNR and CDR2 FQNEAQ (reference sequence). J lost 7 bases, V lost 2 bases, and 8 bases had no gene match. There are 14 residues in the CDR3. The CDR3 bases are TGTGCCAGCAGCTTAAGGGGGCCGGGTGTGGAGCAGTACTTC. This encodes CASSLRGPGVEQYF.

This clone has a single count. The CDR3 bases are TGTGCCAGCAGGGGGACAGGGGGCGTGGGTGCTTTCTTT. Amino acid sequence: CASRGTGGVGAFF. The chain is built from TRBV5-6 and TRBJ1-1; 12 nucleotides line up with TRBD1. Germline V CDR1 and CDR2: SGHDT, YYEEEE. V was clipped by 5 bases and J by 11 bases; unmatched bases: 7. This CDR3 has 13 amino acids. Supplemented by reference TRBV5-6 and TRBJ1-1, the full variable domain reads DAGVTQSPTHLIKTRGQQVTLRCSPKSGHDTVSWYQQALGQGPQFIFQYYEEEERQRGNFPDRFSGHQFPNYSSELNVNALLLGDSALYLCASRGTGGVGAFFGQGTRLTVV.

The chain links TRBV16 to TRBJ2-1; D may be TRBD1 (6 bases). The CDR3 contains 15 residues. Germline CDR1 is KGHSY and CDR2 is FQNENV. V was clipped by 2 bases and J by 4 bases, with 12 bases between them. The CDR3 here is CASSQAGTKYNEQFF. In DNA form, the CDR3 reads TGTGCCAGCAGCCAAGCAGGGACAAAGTACAATGAGCAGTTCTTC.

This chain connects TRBV6-2 or TRBV6-3 to TRBJ1-5, with TRBD1 as a possible D gene (5 bases). The CDR3 contains 16 residues. Germline CDR1 reads MNHEY; CDR2 reads SVGEGT. Trimming took 5 bases from V and 0 from J, leaving 14 bases between them. Written as DNA, the CDR3 is TGTGCCAGCAGTGATGCCGGGACTTTTAGCAATCAGCCCCAGCATTTT. This translates into CASSDAGTFSNQPQHF.

The chain is built from TRBV7-9 and TRBJ2-7; the D is unclear. Germline values: CDR1 SEHNR, CDR2 FQNEAQ (reference sequence). The CDR3 loop spans 12 amino acids. V lost 0 bases and J lost 6, with 6 bases in between. The CDR3 DNA reads as TGTGCCAGCAGCTTAGCGGTTAGCGAGCAGTACTTC. Its protein is CASSLAVSEQYF.

The chain is built from TRBV29-1 and TRBJ2-3, with D perhaps TRBD1 (5 bases). Per germline, CDR1 SQVTM and CDR2 ANQGSEA. This CDR3 comprises 12 residues. Trimming cost V 8 bases and J 3 bases, with 12 bases left between them. The chain's CDR3 is CSSRRVTDTQYF. CDR3 DNA: TGCAGCTCGCGCAGGGTGACAGATACGCAGTATTTT.

The table lists this clone with a few counts. The chain uses TRBV4-3 and TRBJ1-2; 8 nucleotides match TRBD1. Germline-derived CDR1 and CDR2 are LGHNA and YSLEER. The V gene end was trimmed by 2 bases and the J gene end by 7 bases; junction bases not matched to a gene: 9. The CDR3 spans 15 residues. CDR3 amino acids: CASSQYDRGRGGYTF. The CDR3 DNA reads TGCGCCAGCAGCCAATACGACAGGGGAAGAGGTGGCTACACCTTC.

The rearrangement uses TRBV2 and TRBJ2-7; tentatively, D is TRBD1 (6 bases). The CDR3 totals 12 residues. The V gene lost 9 bases and the J gene lost 1 base, with 10 bases spanning the gap. Germline CDR1 reads SNHLY; CDR2 reads FYNNEI. The CDR3 bases are TGTGCCAGTGGCCAGGGGTCCTACGAGCAGTACTTC. Protein product: CASGQGSYEQYF.